These 15 T cell receptor beta chains were all obtained from the same sample, sequenced in a study of blood T cell repertoires in COVID-19. TCRdb's table, derived via immunoSEQ multiplex PCR, lists solely in-frame clones and lacks some. The sample lists 200,000 to 250,000 clones; 84% were seen once. The sample comprised peripheral blood. All receptors derive from a woman older than 75 with active or convalescent COVID-19.

The rearrangement links TRBV11-3 to TRBJ1-4; 7 bases are shared with TRBD1. CDR3 length: 15 residues. Unmatched junction bases numbered 11, after V lost 5 bases and J lost 8 bases. The germline V gene has CDR1 SGHNT and CDR2 YENEEA. The CDR3 region has the DNA TGTGCCAGCAGCGACCCACAGGGGATGAAGGAAAAACTGTTTTTT. Amino acid sequence: CASSDPQGMKEKLFF.

This clone showed up just a few times. The V gene is TRBV9, the J gene TRBJ1-1, with 8 bases lining up with TRBD1. Germline lookup yields CDR1 SGDLS and CDR2 YYNGEE. The V and J ends lost 3 bases and 1 base, in that order; junction bases with no gene match: 5. The CDR3 spans 15 residues. Here the CDR3 reads CASSARDRQNTEAFF. The CDR3 nucleotides are TGTGCCAGCAGCGCCAGGGACAGGCAGAACACTGAAGCTTTCTTT.

The genes are TRBV6-5 and TRBJ1-1; 7 nucleotides match TRBD1. The CDR3 has 12 amino acids. V lost 5 bases to trimming and J lost 5 bases; unmatched junction nucleotides: 2. Germline V gene lookup returns CDR1 MNHEY and CDR2 SVGAGI. The CDR3: CASSTGVTEAFF. DNA for the CDR3: TGTGCCAGCAGTACAGGGGTAACTGAAGCTTTCTTT.

J is TRBJ2-6 and V is TRBV7-6; no clear D gene. V shed 5 bases and J shed 3 bases, with 11 bases lying between them. There are 15 residues in the CDR3. Germline CDR1 SGHVS, CDR2 FNYEAQ. The CDR3 coding sequence is TGTGCCAGCAGCGCCCGAGGCCTTGGGGCCAACGTCCTGACTTTC. It translates to CASSARGLGANVLTF.

V gene TRBV5-4 combines with J gene TRBJ2-1, with 9 bases lining up with TRBD2. The CDR3 contains 17 residues. The V gene end was trimmed by 4 bases and the J gene end by 5 bases; junction bases not matched to a gene: 13. The V gene's germline CDR1 is SGHNT and CDR2 YYREEE (reference sequence). CDR3 nucleotide sequence: TGTGCCAGCAGCCTGGGGGGTCTAGCGGGAATTAACAATGAGCAGTTCTTC. Translation: CASSLGGLAGINNEQFF.

The chain is built from TRBV6-2 or TRBV6-3 and TRBJ2-6; TRBD1 matches 7 bases. The CDR3 runs to 15 residues. With V trimmed by 2 bases and J by 2 bases, 0 bases remained unmatched. Germline V gene data show CDR1 as MNHEY and CDR2 as SVGEGT. CDR3 DNA sequence: TGTGCCAGCAGTTACGACAGGGCTGGGGCCAACGTCCTGACTTTC. Its translation is CASSYDRAGANVLTF.

CDR3 coding DNA: TGTGCCAGCAGCCTCGGACAGGGCATGTCGGGCTACACCTTC. Protein sequence: CASSLGQGMSGYTF. J is TRBJ1-2 and V is TRBV9, with 8 nucleotides matching TRBD1. Trimming took 4 bases from V and 8 from J; bases not matched to a gene: 10. CDR1 and CDR2 from the germline V gene are SGDLS and YYNGEE. This CDR3 has 14 residues.

The chain couples TRBV27 to TRBJ2-7; tentative D call: TRBD2 (5 bases). Trimming cost V 3 bases and J 2 bases, with 11 bases left between them. The CDR3 contains 14 residues. CDR1 and CDR2 from the germline V gene are MNHEY and SMNVEV (reference sequence). CDR3 in amino acids: CASSFGGPPYEQYF. As DNA, the CDR3 is TGTGCCAGCAGTTTTGGCGGGCCCCCCTACGAGCAGTACTTC.

The chain is built from TRBV6-1 and TRBJ1-4, with 7 bases that match TRBD1. V was clipped by 4 bases and J by 0 bases; unmatched bases: 14. Germline values: CDR1 MNHNS, CDR2 SASEGT. The CDR3 totals 19 residues. The CDR3 region is CASSGPGTVTTATNEKLFF. CDR3 sequence (DNA): TGTGCCAGCAGTGGCCCGGGGACAGTAACAACTGCAACTAATGAAAAACTGTTTTTT.

This clone was detected only a few times. The CDR3 spells CASSLTGAEGNTIYF. The CDR3 DNA reads as TGTGCCAGCAGTTTAACAGGGGCGGAGGGAAACACCATATATTTT. The chain combines TRBV28 with TRBJ1-3; TRBD1 agrees at 7 bases. From germline, CDR1 is MDHEN and CDR2 SYDVKM. With 2 bases clipped from V and 4 bases from J, the junction kept 5 bases outside the gene matches. This CDR3 contains 15 residues.

This clone has only a few counts. The chain links TRBV4-1 to TRBJ2-2, with 7 positions matching TRBD1. Germline V gene sequence: CDR1 MGHRA, CDR2 YSYEKL. With 2 bases clipped from V and 4 bases from J, the junction kept 7 bases outside the gene matches. The CDR3 has 16 residues. CDR3 bases: TGCGCCAGCAGCCAAAACCCCAGGGGGAGCACCGGGGAGCTGTTTTTT. It is translated as CASSQNPRGSTGELFF.

The J gene is TRBJ2-7, the V gene TRBV19, with D tentatively TRBD1 (5 bases). Germline CDR1 LNHDA, CDR2 SQIVND (reference sequence). With 6 bases removed from V and 3 bases from J, the gap between germline ends came to 6 bases. The CDR3 length is 11 residues. The CDR3 region has the DNA TGTGCCAGTAGAAGGGGCTACGAGCAGTACTTC. It specifies CASRRGYEQYF. The variable domain in full, completed from reference TRBV19 and TRBJ2-7, reads DGGITQSPKYLFRKEGQNVTLSCEQNLNHDAMYWYRQDPGQGLRLIYYSQIVNDFQKGDIAEGYSVSREKKESFPLTVTSAQKNPTAFYLCASRRGYEQYFGPGTRLTVT.

This clone was detected once. The chain couples TRBV5-6 to TRBJ2-7; D unclear. Looked up from germline, CDR1 is SGHDT and CDR2 is YYEEEE. The CDR3 length is 13 residues. Between the trimmed V and J ends, which lost 0 bases and 5 bases, there was a span of 9 bases. The CDR3 coding sequence is TGTGCCAGCAGCTTGGTCGCAGGCCACGAGCAGTACTTC. Translation gives CASSLVAGHEQYF.

The chain combines TRBV12-5 with TRBJ2-5; TRBD1 aligns across 7 bases. V lost 3 bases and J lost 5; bases outside the gene matches: 3. The length of the CDR3 is 13 residues. Germline CDR1 is LGHNT and CDR2 is FRNRAP. The CDR3 sequence is CASGFSGGETQYF. In DNA, the CDR3 is TGTGCTAGTGGTTTTTCAGGGGGTGAGACCCAGTACTTC.

The chain uses TRBV6-5 and TRBJ1-2; D not certain. The germline V and J ends were trimmed by 5 bases and 4 bases, with 8 bases remaining between them. Germline CDR1 reads MNHEY; CDR2 reads SVGAGI. This CDR3 is 12 amino acids long. CDR3: CASSPASYGYTF. The CDR3 DNA reads TGTGCCAGCAGTCCAGCGAGCTATGGCTACACCTTC.